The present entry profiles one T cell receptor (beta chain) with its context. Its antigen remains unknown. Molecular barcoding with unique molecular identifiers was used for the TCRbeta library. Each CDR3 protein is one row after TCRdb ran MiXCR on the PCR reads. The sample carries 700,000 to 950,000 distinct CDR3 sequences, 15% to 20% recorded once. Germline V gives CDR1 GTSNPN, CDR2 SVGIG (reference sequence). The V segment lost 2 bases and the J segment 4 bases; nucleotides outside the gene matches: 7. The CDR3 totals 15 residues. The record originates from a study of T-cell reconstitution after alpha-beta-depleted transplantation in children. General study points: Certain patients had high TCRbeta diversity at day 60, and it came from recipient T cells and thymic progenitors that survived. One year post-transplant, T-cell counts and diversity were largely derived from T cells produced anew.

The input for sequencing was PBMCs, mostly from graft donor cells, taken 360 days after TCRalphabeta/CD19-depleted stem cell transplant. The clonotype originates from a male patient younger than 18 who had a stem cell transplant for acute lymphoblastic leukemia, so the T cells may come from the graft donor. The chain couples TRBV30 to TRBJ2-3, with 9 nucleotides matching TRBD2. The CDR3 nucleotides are TGTGCCTGGAGTCCGGATAGCGGGAGTTCAGATACGCAGTATTTT. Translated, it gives CAWSPDSGSSDTQYF.